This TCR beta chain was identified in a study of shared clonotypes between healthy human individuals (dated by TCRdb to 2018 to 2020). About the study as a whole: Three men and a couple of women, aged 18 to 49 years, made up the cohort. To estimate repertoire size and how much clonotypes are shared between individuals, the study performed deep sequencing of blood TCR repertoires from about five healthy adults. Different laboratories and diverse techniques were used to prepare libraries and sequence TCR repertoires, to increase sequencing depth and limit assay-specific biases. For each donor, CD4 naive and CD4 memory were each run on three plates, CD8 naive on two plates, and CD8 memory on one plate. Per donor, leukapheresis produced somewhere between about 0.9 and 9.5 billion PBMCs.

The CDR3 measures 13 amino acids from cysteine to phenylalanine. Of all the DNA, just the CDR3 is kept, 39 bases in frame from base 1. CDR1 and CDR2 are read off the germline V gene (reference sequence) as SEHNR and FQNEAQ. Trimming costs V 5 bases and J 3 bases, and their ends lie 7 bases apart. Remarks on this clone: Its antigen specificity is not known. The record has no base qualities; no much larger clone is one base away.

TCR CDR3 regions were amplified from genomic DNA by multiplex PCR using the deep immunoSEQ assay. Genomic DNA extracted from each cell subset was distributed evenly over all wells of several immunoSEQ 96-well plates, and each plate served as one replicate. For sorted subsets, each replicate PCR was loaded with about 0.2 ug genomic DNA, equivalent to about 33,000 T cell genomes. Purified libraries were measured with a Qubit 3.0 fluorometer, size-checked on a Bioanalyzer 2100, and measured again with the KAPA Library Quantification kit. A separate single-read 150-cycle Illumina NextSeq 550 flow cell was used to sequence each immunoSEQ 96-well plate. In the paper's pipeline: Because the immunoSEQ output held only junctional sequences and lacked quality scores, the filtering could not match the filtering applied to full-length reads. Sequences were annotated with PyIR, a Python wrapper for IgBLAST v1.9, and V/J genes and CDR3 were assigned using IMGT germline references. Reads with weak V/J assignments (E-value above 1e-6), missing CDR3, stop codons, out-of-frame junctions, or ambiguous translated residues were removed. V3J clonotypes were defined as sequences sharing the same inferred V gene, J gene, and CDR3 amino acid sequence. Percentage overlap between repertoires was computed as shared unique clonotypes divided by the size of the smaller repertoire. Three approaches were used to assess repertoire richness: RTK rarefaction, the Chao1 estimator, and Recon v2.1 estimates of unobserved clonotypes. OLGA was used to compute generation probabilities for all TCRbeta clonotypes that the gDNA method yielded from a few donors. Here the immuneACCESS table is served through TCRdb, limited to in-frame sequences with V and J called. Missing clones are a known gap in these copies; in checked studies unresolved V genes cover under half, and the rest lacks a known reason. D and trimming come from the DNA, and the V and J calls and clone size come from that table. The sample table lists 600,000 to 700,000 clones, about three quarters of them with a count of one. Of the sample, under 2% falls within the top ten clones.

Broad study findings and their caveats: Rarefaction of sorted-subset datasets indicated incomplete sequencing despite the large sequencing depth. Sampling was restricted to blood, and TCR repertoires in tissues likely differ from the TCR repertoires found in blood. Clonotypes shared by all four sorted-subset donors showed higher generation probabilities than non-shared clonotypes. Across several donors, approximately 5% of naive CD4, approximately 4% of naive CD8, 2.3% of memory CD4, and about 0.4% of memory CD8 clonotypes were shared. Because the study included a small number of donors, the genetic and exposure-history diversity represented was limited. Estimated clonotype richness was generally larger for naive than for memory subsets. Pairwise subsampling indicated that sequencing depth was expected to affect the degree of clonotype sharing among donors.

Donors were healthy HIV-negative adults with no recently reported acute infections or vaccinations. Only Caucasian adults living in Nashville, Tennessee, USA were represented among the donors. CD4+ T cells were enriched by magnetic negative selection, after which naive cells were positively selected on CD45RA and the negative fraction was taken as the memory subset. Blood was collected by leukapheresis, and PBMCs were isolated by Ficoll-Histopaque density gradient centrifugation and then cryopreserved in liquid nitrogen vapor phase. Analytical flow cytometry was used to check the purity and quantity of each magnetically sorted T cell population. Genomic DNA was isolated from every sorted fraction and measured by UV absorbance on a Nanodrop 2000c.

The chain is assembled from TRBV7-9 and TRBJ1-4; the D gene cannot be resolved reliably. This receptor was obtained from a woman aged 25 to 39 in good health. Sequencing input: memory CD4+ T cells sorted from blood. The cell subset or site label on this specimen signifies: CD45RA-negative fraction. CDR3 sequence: CASSPIANEKLFF. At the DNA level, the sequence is TGTGCCAGCAGCCCAATTGCTAATGAAAAACTGTTTTTT.